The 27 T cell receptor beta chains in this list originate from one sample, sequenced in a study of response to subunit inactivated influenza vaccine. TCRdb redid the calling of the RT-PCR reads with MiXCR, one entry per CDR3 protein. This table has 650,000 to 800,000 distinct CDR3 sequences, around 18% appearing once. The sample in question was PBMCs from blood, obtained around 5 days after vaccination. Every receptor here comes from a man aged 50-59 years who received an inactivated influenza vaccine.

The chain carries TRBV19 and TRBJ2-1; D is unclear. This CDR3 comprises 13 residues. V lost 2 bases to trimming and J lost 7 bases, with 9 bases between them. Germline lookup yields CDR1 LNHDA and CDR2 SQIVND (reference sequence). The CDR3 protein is CASSISVLNEQFF. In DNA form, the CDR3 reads TGTGCCAGTAGTATAAGCGTCTTAAATGAGCAGTTCTTC.

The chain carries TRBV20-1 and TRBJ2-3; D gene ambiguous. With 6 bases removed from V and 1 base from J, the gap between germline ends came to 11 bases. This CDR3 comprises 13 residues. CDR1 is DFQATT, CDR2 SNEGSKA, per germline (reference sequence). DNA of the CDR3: TGCAGTGCCGACGGACCGGGCACAGATACGCAGTATTTT. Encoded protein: CSADGPGTDTQYF.

As DNA, the CDR3 is TGTGCCTCTAGACTAGCGGGGGCAGGTGAGCAGTTCTTC. Translation gives CASRLAGAGEQFF. The gene calls are TRBV27 and TRBJ2-1; TRBD2 matches 12 bases. V gave up 11 bases and J gave up 9 bases; unmatched junction bases: 8. CDR3 length: 13 residues. Germline CDR1 MNHEY, CDR2 SMNVEV (reference sequence).

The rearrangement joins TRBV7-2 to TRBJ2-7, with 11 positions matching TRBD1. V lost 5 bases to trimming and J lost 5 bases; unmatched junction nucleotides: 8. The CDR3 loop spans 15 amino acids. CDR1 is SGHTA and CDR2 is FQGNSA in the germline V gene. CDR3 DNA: TGTGCCAGCAGCCCACGGACAGGGGGCGTCGACGAGCAGTACTTC. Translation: CASSPRTGGVDEQYF.

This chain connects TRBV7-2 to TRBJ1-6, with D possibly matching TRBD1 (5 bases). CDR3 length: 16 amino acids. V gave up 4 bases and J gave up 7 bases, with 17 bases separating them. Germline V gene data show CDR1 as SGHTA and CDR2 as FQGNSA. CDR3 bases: TGTGCCAGCAGCTCATCTGTGGCGACAGCGAATTCACCCCTCCACTTT. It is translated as CASSSSVATANSPLHF.

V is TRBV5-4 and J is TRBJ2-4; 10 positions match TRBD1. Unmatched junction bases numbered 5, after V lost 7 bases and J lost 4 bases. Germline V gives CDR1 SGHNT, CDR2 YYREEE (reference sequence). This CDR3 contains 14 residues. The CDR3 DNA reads TGTGCCAGCGGCCGGGACAGGGGAAAAAACATTCAGTACTTC. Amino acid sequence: CASGRDRGKNIQYF.

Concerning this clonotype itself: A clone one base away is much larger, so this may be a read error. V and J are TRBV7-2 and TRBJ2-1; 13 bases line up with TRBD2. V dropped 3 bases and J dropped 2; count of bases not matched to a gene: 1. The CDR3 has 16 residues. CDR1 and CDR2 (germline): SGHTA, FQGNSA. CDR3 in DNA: TGTGCCAGCAGCTTTGGGACTAGCGGGGCCTACAATGAGCAGTTCTTC. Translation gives CASSFGTSGAYNEQFF.

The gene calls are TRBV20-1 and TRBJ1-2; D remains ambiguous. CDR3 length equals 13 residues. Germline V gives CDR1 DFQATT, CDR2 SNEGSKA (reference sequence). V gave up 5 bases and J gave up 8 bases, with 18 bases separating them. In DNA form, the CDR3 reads TGCAGTGCTTTCAGAAGGGAGGTTTACGGCTACACCTTC. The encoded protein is CSAFRREVYGYTF.

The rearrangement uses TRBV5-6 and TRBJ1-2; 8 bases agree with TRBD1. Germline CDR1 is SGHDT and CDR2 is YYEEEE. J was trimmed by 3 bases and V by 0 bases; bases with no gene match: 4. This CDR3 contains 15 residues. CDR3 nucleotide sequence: TGTGCCAGCAGCTTGGGCGGGACAGGCCACTATGGCTACACCTTC. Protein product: CASSLGGTGHYGYTF.

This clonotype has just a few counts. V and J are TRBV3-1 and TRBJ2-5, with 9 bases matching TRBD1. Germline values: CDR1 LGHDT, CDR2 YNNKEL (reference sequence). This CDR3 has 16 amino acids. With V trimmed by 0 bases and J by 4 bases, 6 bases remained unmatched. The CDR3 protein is CASSQDPTGGPETQYF. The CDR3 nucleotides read TGTGCCAGCAGCCAAGATCCCACAGGGGGCCCAGAGACCCAGTACTTC.

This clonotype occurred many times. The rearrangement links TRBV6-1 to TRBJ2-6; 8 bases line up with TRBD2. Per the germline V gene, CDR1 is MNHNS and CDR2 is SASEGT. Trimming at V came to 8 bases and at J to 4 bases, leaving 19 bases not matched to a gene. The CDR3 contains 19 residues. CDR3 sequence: CASPTARGGDESGANVLTF. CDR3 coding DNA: TGTGCCAGCCCTACTGCCCGGGGGGGTGACGAATCAGGGGCCAACGTCCTGACTTTC.

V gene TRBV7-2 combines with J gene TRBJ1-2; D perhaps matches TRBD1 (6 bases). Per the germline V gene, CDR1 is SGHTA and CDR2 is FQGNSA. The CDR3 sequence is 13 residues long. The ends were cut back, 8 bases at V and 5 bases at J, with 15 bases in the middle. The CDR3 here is CASGAGGGYGYTF. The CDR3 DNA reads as TGTGCCAGCGGGGCCGGGGGCGGATATGGCTACACCTTC.

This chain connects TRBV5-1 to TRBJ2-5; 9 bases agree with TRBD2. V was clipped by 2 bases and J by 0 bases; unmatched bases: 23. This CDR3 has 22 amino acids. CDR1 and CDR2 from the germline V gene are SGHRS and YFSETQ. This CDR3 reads CASSFGDRVRGGGDRYQETQYF. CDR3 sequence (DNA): TGCGCCAGCAGCTTCGGGGACCGAGTCCGTGGCGGGGGGGATAGGTACCAAGAGACCCAGTACTTC.

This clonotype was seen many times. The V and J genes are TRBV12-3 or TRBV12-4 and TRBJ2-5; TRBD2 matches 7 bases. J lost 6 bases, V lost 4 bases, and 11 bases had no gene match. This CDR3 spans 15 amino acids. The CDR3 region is CASSSGRRSGQTQYF. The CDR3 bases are TGTGCCAGCAGTTCCGGGAGGAGGAGTGGGCAGACCCAGTACTTC.

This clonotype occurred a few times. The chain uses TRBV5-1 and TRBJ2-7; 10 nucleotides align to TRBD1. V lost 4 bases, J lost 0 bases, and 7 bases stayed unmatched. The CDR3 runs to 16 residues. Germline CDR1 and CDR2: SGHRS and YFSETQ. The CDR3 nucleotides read TGCGCCAGCAGCCAAGGGACAGGGGCCATCTCCTACGAGCAGTACTTC. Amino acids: CASSQGTGAISYEQYF.

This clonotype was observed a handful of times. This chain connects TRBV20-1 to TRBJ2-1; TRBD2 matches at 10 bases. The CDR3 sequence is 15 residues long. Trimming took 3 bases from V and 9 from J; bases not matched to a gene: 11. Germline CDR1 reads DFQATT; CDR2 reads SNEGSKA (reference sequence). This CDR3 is CSASPSSGRVREQFF. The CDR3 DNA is TGCAGTGCTAGCCCCTCTAGCGGGAGAGTGCGTGAGCAGTTCTTC.

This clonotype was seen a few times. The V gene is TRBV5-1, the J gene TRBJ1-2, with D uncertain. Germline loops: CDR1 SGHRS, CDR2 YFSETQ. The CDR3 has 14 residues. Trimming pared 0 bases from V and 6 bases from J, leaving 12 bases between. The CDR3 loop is CASSLALGMHGYTF. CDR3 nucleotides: TGCGCCAGCAGCTTGGCCCTGGGGATGCATGGCTACACCTTC.

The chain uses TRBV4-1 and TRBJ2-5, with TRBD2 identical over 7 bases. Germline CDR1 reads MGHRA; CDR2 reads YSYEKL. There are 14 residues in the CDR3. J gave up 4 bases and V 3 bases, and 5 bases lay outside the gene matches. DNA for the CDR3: TGCGCCAGCAGCCACGGGACTACTAGAGAGACCCAGTACTTC. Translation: CASSHGTTRETQYF.

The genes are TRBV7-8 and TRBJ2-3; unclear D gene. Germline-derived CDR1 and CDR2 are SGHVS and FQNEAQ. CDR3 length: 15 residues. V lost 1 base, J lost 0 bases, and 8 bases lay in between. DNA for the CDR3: TGTGCCAGCAGCTTAGTGGTTAGTAGCACAGATACGCAGTATTTT. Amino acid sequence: CASSLVVSSTDTQYF.

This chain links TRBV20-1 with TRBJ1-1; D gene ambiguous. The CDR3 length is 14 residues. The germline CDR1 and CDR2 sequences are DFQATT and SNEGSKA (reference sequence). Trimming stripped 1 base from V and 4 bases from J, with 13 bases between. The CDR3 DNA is TGCAGTGCTAGAGCTCTGGAACACCTCACTGAAGCTTTCTTT. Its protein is CSARALEHLTEAFF.

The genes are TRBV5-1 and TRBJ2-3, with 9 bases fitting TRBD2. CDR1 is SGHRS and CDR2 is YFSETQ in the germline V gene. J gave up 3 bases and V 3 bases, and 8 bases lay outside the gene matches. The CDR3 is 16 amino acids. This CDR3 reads CASSSGLAQGTDTQYF. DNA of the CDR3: TGCGCCAGCAGCTCGGGACTAGCCCAGGGGACAGATACGCAGTATTTT.

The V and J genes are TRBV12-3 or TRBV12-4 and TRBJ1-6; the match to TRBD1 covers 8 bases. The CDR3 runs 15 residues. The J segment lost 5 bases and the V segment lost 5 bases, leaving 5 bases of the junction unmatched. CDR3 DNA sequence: TGTGCCAGCAGTAAGACGACAGGGGATAATTCACCCCTCCACTTT. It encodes CASSKTTGDNSPLHF.

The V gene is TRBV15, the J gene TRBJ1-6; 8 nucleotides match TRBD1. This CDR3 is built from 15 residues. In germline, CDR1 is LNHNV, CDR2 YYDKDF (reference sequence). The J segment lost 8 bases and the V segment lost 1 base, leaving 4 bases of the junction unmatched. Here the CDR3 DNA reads TGTGCCACCAGCAGAGCTGGGACAGGAGATTCACCCCTCCACTTT. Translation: CATSRAGTGDSPLHF.

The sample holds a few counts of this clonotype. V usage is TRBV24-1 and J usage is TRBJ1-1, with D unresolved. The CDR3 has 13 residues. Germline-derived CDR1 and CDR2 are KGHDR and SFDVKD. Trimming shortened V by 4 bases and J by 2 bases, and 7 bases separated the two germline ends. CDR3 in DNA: TGTGCCACCAGTGACCATACTAACACTGAAGCTTTCTTT. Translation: CATSDHTNTEAFF.

CDR3 in amino acids: CASSLEGVSGYTF. CDR3 DNA sequence: TGCGCCAGCAGCTTGGAGGGAGTCAGTGGCTACACCTTC. The J gene is TRBJ1-2, the V gene TRBV5-1, with unresolved D. V was trimmed by 0 bases and J by 7 bases, leaving 10 bases between them. CDR1 SGHRS and CDR2 YFSETQ come from the germline V gene. This CDR3 is 13 amino acids long.

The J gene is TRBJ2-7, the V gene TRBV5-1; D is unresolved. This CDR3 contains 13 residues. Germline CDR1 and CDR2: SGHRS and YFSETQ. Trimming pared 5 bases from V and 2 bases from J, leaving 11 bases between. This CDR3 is CASRGSAPYEQYF. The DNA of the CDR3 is TGCGCCAGCAGAGGGTCTGCCCCCTACGAGCAGTACTTC. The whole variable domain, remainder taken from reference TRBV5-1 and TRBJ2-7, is KAGVTQTPRYLIKTRGQQVTLSCSPISGHRSVSWYQQTPGQGLQFLFEYFSETQRNKGNFPGRFSGRQFSNSRSEMNVSTLELGDSALYLCASRGSAPYEQYFGPGTRLTVT.

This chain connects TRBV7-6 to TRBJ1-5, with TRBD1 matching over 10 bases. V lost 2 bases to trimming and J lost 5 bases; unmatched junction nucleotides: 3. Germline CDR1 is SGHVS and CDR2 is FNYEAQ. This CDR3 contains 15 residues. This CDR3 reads CASSLQTGGYQPQHF. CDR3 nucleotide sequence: TGTGCCAGCAGCTTACAGACAGGGGGCTATCAGCCCCAGCATTTT.